A selection of T cell receptor beta chains follows, all from one sample in a study of HIV-infected patients and healthy controls. From the 5' RACE reads, TCRdb called clonotypes with MiXCR, one entry per CDR3 protein. The sample yields about 9,600 distinct CDR3 sequences, roughly 7% seen once. The sample in question was blood, obtained before antiretroviral therapy. Receptor source: an adult with HIV infection. Each CDR3 is given with its conserved first and last residue. Fields, in order: CDR3 protein, CDR3 DNA, clone size, J gene, D gene, V gene. D genes are given only for firm matches. Size values are once, few and many counts, or a class for expanded clones, and some rows have none.

cdr3_aa: CSAWRDSAYEQYF; cdr3_nt: TGCAGCGCCTGGAGGGACAGTGCCTACGAGCAGTACTTC; clone_size: many; j_call: TRBJ2-7; d_call: NA; v_call: TRBV29-1
cdr3_aa: CASSFTGVAEAFF; cdr3_nt: TGCGCCAGCAGCTTCACAGGGGTGGCTGAAGCTTTCTTT; clone_size: many; j_call: TRBJ1-1; d_call: TRBD1; v_call: TRBV5-1
cdr3_aa: CASSYSISQGTEAFF; cdr3_nt: TGTGCCAGCAGTTACTCAATTTCCCAGGGGACTGAAGCTTTCTTT; clone_size: medium-sized; j_call: TRBJ1-1; d_call: NA; v_call: TRBV6-5
cdr3_aa: CASSFFPTTNEKLFF; cdr3_nt: TGTGCCAGCAGCTTTTTTCCGACAACTAATGAAAAACTGTTTTTT; clone_size: NA; j_call: TRBJ1-4; d_call: NA; v_call: TRBV5-5
cdr3_aa: CSARYTYENPGQGAFLVYPGYTF; cdr3_nt: TGCAGTGCTAGATATACCTACGAAAACCCCGGACAGGGGGCATTCTTGGTGTATCCTGGCTACACCTTC; clone_size: many; j_call: TRBJ1-2; d_call: TRBD1; v_call: TRBV20-1
cdr3_aa: CASREPGSETQYF; cdr3_nt: TGTGCCAGCAGAGAGCCAGGGTCAGAGACCCAGTACTTC; clone_size: many; j_call: TRBJ2-5; d_call: NA; v_call: TRBV25-1
cdr3_aa: CAIRSPTGLPNDEQYF; cdr3_nt: TGTGCCATCAGGAGCCCAACAGGGCTACCCAACGACGAGCAGTACTTC; clone_size: many; j_call: TRBJ2-7; d_call: NA; v_call: TRBV10-3
cdr3_aa: CASSLDRGQGRNEQFF; cdr3_nt: TGTGCCAGCAGCTTGGATCGGGGACAGGGTCGCAATGAGCAGTTCTTC; clone_size: many; j_call: TRBJ2-1; d_call: TRBD1; v_call: TRBV5-6
cdr3_aa: CASSLGTAYEQYF; cdr3_nt: TGTGCCAGCAGTTTGGGGACAGCCTACGAGCAGTACTTC; clone_size: many; j_call: TRBJ2-7; d_call: TRBD1; v_call: TRBV6-5
cdr3_aa: CASRTGDSYEQYF; cdr3_nt: TGTGCCAGCAGGACCGGGGACTCCTACGAGCAGTACTTC; clone_size: many; j_call: TRBJ2-7; d_call: NA; v_call: TRBV6-6
cdr3_aa: CASSPLGTPGGNQPQHF; cdr3_nt: TGTGCCAGCAGCCCCTTAGGGACCCCTGGAGGCAATCAGCCCCAGCATTTT; clone_size: many; j_call: TRBJ1-5; d_call: NA; v_call: TRBV7-2
cdr3_aa: CASSFGIREAFF; cdr3_nt: TGTGCCAGCAGCTTTGGGATACGTGAAGCTTTCTTT; clone_size: NA; j_call: TRBJ1-1; d_call: NA; v_call: TRBV7-9
cdr3_aa: CASSFPGRPDTQYF; cdr3_nt: TGTGCCAGCAGCTTCCCGGGACGACCAGATACGCAGTATTTT; clone_size: many; j_call: TRBJ2-3; d_call: NA; v_call: TRBV7-2
cdr3_aa: CASRLSSYEQYF; cdr3_nt: TGTGCCAGCCGACTCTCGTCCTACGAGCAGTACTTC; clone_size: NA; j_call: TRBJ2-7; d_call: NA; v_call: TRBV7-2
cdr3_aa: CASSLAGQLTQYF; cdr3_nt: TGTGCCAGCAGCTTAGCGGGCCAGCTAACGCAGTATTTT; clone_size: many; j_call: TRBJ2-3; d_call: NA; v_call: TRBV5-4
cdr3_aa: CAITSAGGTNTGELFF; cdr3_nt: TGTGCCATCACCTCTGCGGGGGGGACTAACACCGGGGAGCTGTTTTTT; clone_size: few; j_call: TRBJ2-2; d_call: TRBD2; v_call: TRBV10-3
cdr3_aa: CAISGQGAYEQYF; cdr3_nt: TGTGCCATCAGTGGACAGGGTGCGTACGAGCAGTACTTC; clone_size: many; j_call: TRBJ2-7; d_call: TRBD1; v_call: TRBV10-3
cdr3_aa: CASSPGAGDNQPQHF; cdr3_nt: TGTGCCAGCTCACCTGGGGCGGGGGACAATCAGCCCCAGCATTTT; clone_size: many; j_call: TRBJ1-5; d_call: NA; v_call: TRBV18
cdr3_aa: CASSYASGPQDTQYF; cdr3_nt: TGTGCCAGCAGCTACGCATCGGGGCCCCAAGATACGCAGTATTTT; clone_size: few; j_call: TRBJ2-3; d_call: NA; v_call: TRBV5-6
cdr3_aa: CASSFVHKPKETQYF; cdr3_nt: TGTGCCAGCAGCTTTGTGCACAAGCCTAAAGAGACCCAGTACTTC; clone_size: few; j_call: TRBJ2-5; d_call: NA; v_call: TRBV7-8
cdr3_aa: CASSTAGRHNSPLHF; cdr3_nt: TGTGCCAGCAGCACCGCCGGGAGGCATAATTCACCCCTCCACTTT; clone_size: NA; j_call: TRBJ1-6; d_call: NA; v_call: TRBV7-6
cdr3_aa: CASSVSGGINYEQYF; cdr3_nt: TGTGCCAGCAGCGTAAGCGGAGGGATTAACTACGAGCAGTACTTC; clone_size: many; j_call: TRBJ2-7; d_call: NA; v_call: TRBV9